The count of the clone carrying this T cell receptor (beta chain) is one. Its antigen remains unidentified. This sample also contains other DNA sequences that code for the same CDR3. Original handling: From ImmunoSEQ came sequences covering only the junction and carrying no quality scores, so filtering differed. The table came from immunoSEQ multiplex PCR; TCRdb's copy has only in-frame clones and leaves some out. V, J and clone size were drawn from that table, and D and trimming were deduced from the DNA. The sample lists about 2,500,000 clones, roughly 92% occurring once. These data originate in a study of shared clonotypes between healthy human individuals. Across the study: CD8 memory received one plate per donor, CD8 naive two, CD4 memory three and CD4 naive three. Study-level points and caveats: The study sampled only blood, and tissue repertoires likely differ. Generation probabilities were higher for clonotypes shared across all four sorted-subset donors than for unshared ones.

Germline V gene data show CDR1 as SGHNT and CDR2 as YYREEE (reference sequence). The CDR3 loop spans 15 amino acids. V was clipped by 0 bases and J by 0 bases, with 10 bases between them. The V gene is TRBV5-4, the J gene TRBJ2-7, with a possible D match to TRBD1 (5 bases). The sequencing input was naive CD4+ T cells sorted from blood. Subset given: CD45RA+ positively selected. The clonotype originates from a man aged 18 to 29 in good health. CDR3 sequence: CASSLGQGSSYEQYF. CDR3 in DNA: TGTGCCAGCAGCTTGGGTCAGGGCAGCTCCTACGAGCAGTACTTC.